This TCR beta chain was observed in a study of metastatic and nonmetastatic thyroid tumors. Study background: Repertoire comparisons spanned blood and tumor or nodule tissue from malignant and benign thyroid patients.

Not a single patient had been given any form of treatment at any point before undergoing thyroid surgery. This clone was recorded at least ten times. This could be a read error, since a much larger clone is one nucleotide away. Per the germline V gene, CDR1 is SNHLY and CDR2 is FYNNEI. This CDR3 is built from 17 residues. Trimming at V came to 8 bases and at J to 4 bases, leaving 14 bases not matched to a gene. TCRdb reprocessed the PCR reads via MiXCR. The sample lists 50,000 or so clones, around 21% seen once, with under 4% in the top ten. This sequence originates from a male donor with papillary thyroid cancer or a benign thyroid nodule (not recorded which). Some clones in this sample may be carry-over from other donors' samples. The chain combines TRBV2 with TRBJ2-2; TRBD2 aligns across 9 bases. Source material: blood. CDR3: CASGPGRAGGSTGELFF. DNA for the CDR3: TGTGCCAGCGGCCCGGGACGAGCGGGGGGAAGCACCGGGGAGCTGTTTTTT.